Listed here are 6 T cell receptor beta chains from one sample, sequenced in a study of beta chain features in type 1 diabetes. Study-wide points: TCRB CDR3 length was moderately but significantly reduced in all four CD4+ subsets of Type 1 diabetes patients.

For these receptors, no antigen is known. The isolated RNA, all of it, was reverse transcribed, so expressed TCRB transcripts were what got sequenced. TCRdb's copy holds only in-frame clones and misses some; the assay was immunoSEQ multiplex PCR. The sample has tens of thousands of clones, roughly 49% seen once. The sequenced sample consisted of central memory CD4+ T cells from blood. Receptors were obtained from a man aged 25 to 45 with type 1 diabetes.

The V gene is TRBV7-9, the J gene TRBJ1-5, with D possibly matching TRBD1 (5 bases). In germline, CDR1 is SEHNR, CDR2 FQNEAQ (reference sequence). The V gene lost 1 base and the J gene lost 6 bases, with 7 bases spanning the gap. The CDR3 extends over 13 amino acids. The CDR3 region is CASSLGQGQPQHF. CDR3 DNA sequence: TGTGCCAGCAGCTTAGGGCAGGGTCAGCCCCAGCATTTT.

The chain is built from TRBV9 and TRBJ1-1; TRBD1 matches 9 bases. V gave up 4 bases and J gave up 7 bases; unmatched junction bases: 11. This CDR3 region has 15 residues. From germline, CDR1 is SGDLS and CDR2 YYNGEE. The CDR3 coding sequence is TGTGCCAGCAGCTCCGGGACAGGGCTCATCGTTGAAGCTTTCTTT. It codes for CASSSGTGLIVEAFF. Full variable domain (outside the CDR3, taken from reference TRBV9 and TRBJ1-1): DSGVTQTPKHLITATGQRVTLRCSPRSGDLSVYWYQQSLDQGLQFLIQYYNGEERAKGNILERFSAQQFPDLHSELNLSSLELGDSALYFCASSSGTGLIVEAFFGQGTRLTVV.

This clone was found a few times. The chain joins TRBV29-1 to TRBJ2-1, with D possibly being TRBD2 (5 bases). The CDR3 length is 15 residues. From germline, CDR1 is SQVTM and CDR2 ANQGSEA. The germline V and J ends were trimmed by 2 bases and 0 bases, with 11 bases remaining between them. The CDR3 DNA reads as TGCAGCGTTGAATGGTGGGAGAGCTCCTACAATGAGCAGTTCTTC. Translation gives CSVEWWESSYNEQFF.

This clone was recorded a few times. This chain's CDR3 is CASSNSRTGRNYGYTF. The CDR3 nucleotides read TGTGCCAGTAGTAATTCCCGGACAGGGCGGAACTATGGCTACACCTTC. The genes are TRBV19 and TRBJ1-2; 8 positions agree with TRBD1. From germline, CDR1 is LNHDA and CDR2 SQIVND (reference sequence). The CDR3 consists of 16 residues. The V segment lost 4 bases and the J segment 2 bases; nucleotides outside the gene matches: 9. Looking up the rest from reference TRBV19 and TRBJ1-2 gives the full variable domain: DGGITQSPKYLFRKEGQNVTLSCEQNLNHDAMYWYRQDPGQGLRLIYYSQIVNDFQKGDIAEGYSVSREKKESFPLTVTSAQKNPTAFYLCASSNSRTGRNYGYTFGSGTRLTVV.

This clone was seen only a few times. V and J are TRBV12-5 and TRBJ1-1; 7 bases are shared with TRBD1. Per the germline V gene, CDR1 is LGHNT and CDR2 is FRNRAP. V was clipped by 6 bases and J by 4 bases; unmatched bases: 11. The CDR3 extends over 15 amino acids. For the CDR3, the DNA is TGTGCTAGTGGGTTCTCCTTAGGGGGCCGCACTGAAGCTTTCTTT. Its protein product is CASGFSLGGRTEAFF.

This clone showed up just a few times. This rearrangement joins TRBV23-1 to TRBJ2-1, with D possibly matching TRBD1 (6 bases). TRBV23-1 is designated an ORF whose function remains uncertain. V was cut by 8 bases and J by 3 bases, with 20 bases left in between. The CDR3 is 16 amino acids. This CDR3 reads CASGLSSGAGYNEQFF. The CDR3 bases are TGCGCCAGCGGGCTATCTTCAGGGGCTGGCTACAATGAGCAGTTCTTC.